This record concerns one T cell receptor (beta chain) sequence. The data originate from a study of shared clonotypes between healthy human individuals. Naive-designated CD8 cells lacked CD45RO, were positively enriched for CCR7, and omitted terminally differentiated effector memory CD45RA+ cells. Healthy and HIV-negative, the adult donors had no recent acute infections or vaccinations. With 3 bases clipped from V and 8 bases from J, the junction kept 10 bases outside the gene matches. The CDR3 is 16 amino acids. Germline V CDR1 and CDR2: SGDLS, YYNGEE. Template for every sorted-subset replicate PCR totaled approximately 0.2 ug DNA, 25,000 to 30,000 T cell genomes. TCRdb keeps only in-frame clones here, not all; method: immunoSEQ multiplex PCR. This repertoire shows around 2,000,000 clones, about 92% found once; its top ten account for around 1.7%.

This sequence was found in a man aged 18-30 years in good health. Some clones in this sample may be carry-over from other donors' samples. The rearrangement links TRBV9 to TRBJ2-1, with 11 bases identical to TRBD1. Material for sequencing was naive CD8+ T cells from PBMCs. The CDR3, as DNA: TGTGCCAGCAGCGCGTCGGGACAGGGGGGGACGGATGAGCAGTTCTTC. This gives the protein CASSASGQGGTDEQFF. The complete variable domain, with remaining parts taken from reference TRBV9 and TRBJ2-1, reads DSGVTQTPKHLITATGQRVTLRCSPRSGDLSVYWYQQSLDQGLQFLIQYYNGEERAKGNILERFSAQQFPDLHSELNLSSLELGDSALYFCASSASGQGGTDEQFFGPGTRLTVL.